A selection of T cell receptor beta chains follows, all from one sample in a study of blood T cell repertoires in COVID-19. Assay used: immunoSEQ multiplex PCR; TCRdb lists only in-frame clones, some missing. The sample comprises around 170,000 clones, 85% to 95% of which are singletons, and nearly 0.55% rests with the top ten. Sequenced material: peripheral blood. The receptors shown here come from a man aged 50 to 60 with acute or convalescent COVID-19. Both conserved end residues are part of each CDR3. The D gene is left open where the match is weak. Only some rows state a clone size, as once, few, many or a class for expanded clones.

V gene,clone size,D gene,CDR3 length,J gene,CDR3 protein,CDR3 DNA
TRBV28,once,TRBD1,15,TRBJ1-2,CASTQPDRGSYGYTF,TGTGCCAGCACCCAGCCGGACAGGGGTTCATATGGCTACACCTTC
TRBV7-2,NA,NA,14,TRBJ1-2,CASSLVQGIYGYTF,TGTGCCAGCAGCTTAGTGCAGGGGATTTATGGCTACACCTTC
TRBV5-4,NA,TRBD2,14,TRBJ2-3,CASTSGRRSDTQYF,TGTGCCAGCACCAGCGGGAGGAGGTCAGATACGCAGTATTTT
TRBV2,NA,TRBD2,14,TRBJ2-3,CASSSGANTDTQYF,TGTGCCAGCAGTAGCGGGGCGAACACAGATACGCAGTATTTT
TRBV6-6,NA,NA,14,TRBJ2-5,CASSYLVTGHTQYF,TGTGCCAGCAGTTATTTAGTCACGGGACACACCCAGTACTTC
TRBV28,NA,NA,13,TRBJ1-1,CASTEPVNTEAFF,TGTGCCAGCACCGAACCGGTGAACACTGAAGCTTTCTTT
TRBV7-6,NA,NA,16,TRBJ2-7,CASSSPSGGSSYEQYF,TGTGCCAGCAGCTCCCCTTCCGGGGGAAGCTCCTACGAGCAGTACTTC
TRBV10-3,NA,TRBD1,15,TRBJ2-3,CAIMGTQGGPDTQYF,TGTGCCATCATGGGAACACAGGGGGGCCCAGATACGCAGTATTTT
TRBV19,NA,NA,13,TRBJ1-3,CASTSTDIHTIYF,TGTGCCAGTACCTCAACAGATATCCACACCATATATTTT
TRBV29-1,NA,TRBD1,15,TRBJ2-2,CSVLGQGLTTGELFF,TGCAGCGTTCTCGGACAGGGGTTAACCACCGGGGAGCTGTTTTTT
TRBV7-2,NA,NA,16,TRBJ1-4,CASSLQRGGAGEKLFF,TGTGCCAGCAGCCTTCAGAGGGGGGGGGCCGGGGAAAAACTGTTTTTT
TRBV11-2,NA,NA,16,TRBJ1-2,CASSLDPIQGGYGYTF,TGTGCCAGCAGCTTAGATCCAATACAGGGTGGCTATGGCTACACCTTC
TRBV14,once,TRBD2,15,TRBJ2-7,CASSPRTGGPYEQYF,TGTGCCAGCAGCCCCCGAACGGGAGGGCCCTACGAGCAGTACTTC
TRBV12-5,NA,TRBD1,14,TRBJ1-1,CASGLGTANTEAFF,TGTGCTAGTGGCCTTGGGACAGCAAACACTGAAGCTTTCTTT
TRBV7-2,NA,TRBD2,16,TRBJ2-5,CASSFPFGAGQETQYF,TGTGCCAGCAGCTTTCCTTTCGGAGCGGGACAAGAGACCCAGTACTTC
TRBV4-1,NA,TRBD1,16,TRBJ1-5,CASSQRWTGLSQPQHF,TGCGCCAGCAGCCAACGCTGGACAGGGTTGAGTCAGCCCCAGCATTTT
TRBV5-4,NA,NA,15,TRBJ1-6,CASSTGQPMNSPLHF,TGTGCCAGCAGCACCGGACAGCCGATGAATTCACCCCTCCACTTT
TRBV28,NA,NA,14,TRBJ2-5,CASNQDSVGETQYF,TGTGCCAGCAACCAGGACAGCGTAGGGGAGACCCAGTACTTC
TRBV30,NA,TRBD1,13,TRBJ2-5,CAQGDREQETQYF,TGTGCCCAAGGGGACAGAGAACAAGAGACCCAGTACTTC
TRBV28,NA,TRBD1,17,TRBJ1-6,CASSIGQGGSYNSPLHF,TGTGCCAGCAGCATCGGACAGGGGGGATCCTATAATTCACCCCTCCACTTT
TRBV10-3,NA,TRBD1,13,TRBJ1-5,CAIRGQGNQPQHF,TGTGCCATCAGGGGACAGGGGAACCAGCCCCAGCATTTT
TRBV6-5,once,NA,15,TRBJ2-6,CASSTGSSGANVLTF,TGTGCCAGCAGCACAGGGAGCTCTGGGGCCAACGTCCTGACTTTC
TRBV27,NA,TRBD2,16,TRBJ2-7,CASSSAWGGALYEQYF,TGTGCCAGCAGCTCTGCTTGGGGAGGGGCGCTCTACGAGCAGTACTTC
TRBV6-5,NA,NA,15,TRBJ2-5,CASSLQGPYRETQYF,TGTGCCAGCAGCCTACAGGGACCCTACCGGGAGACCCAGTACTTC
TRBV19,once,TRBD1,15,TRBJ1-4,CASSGTGARNEKLFF,TGTGCCAGTAGTGGAACAGGGGCCAGAAATGAAAAACTGTTTTTT
TRBV5-1,NA,NA,13,TRBJ1-1,CASSPVLNTEAFF,TGCGCCAGCAGCCCGGTTTTGAACACTGAAGCTTTCTTT